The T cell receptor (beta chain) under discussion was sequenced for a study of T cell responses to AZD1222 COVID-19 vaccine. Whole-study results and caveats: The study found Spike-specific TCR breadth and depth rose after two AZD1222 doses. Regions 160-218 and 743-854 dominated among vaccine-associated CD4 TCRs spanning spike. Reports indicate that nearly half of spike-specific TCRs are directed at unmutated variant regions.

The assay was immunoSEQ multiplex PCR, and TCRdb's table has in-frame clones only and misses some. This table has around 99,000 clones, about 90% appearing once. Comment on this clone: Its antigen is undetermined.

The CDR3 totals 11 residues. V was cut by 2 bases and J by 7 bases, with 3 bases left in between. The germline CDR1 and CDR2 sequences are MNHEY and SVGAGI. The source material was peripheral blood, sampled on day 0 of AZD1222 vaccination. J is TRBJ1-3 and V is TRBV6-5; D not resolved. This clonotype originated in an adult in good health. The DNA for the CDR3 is TGTGCCAGCAGTTACGACAACACCATATATTTT. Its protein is CASSYDNTIYF.